The next 5 T cell receptor beta chains were all read from a single sample in a study of blood T cell repertoires in COVID-19. Clones were sequenced by immunoSEQ multiplex PCR, and TCRdb holds only the in-frame ones, with some missing. The sample records about 240,000 clones, roughly 80% being singletons. The sequencing sample was made of peripheral blood. The receptors derive from an elderly woman with acute or convalescent COVID-19.

The V call is TRBV5-4, the J call TRBJ1-2; D may be TRBD1 (6 bases). Trimming took off 6 bases at V and 7 bases at J, with 16 bases between the two ends. The germline gives CDR1 SGHNT, CDR2 YYREEE (reference sequence). The CDR3 sequence is 13 residues long. The CDR3 DNA follows: TGTGCCAGCACGGGGGGGGGCAGCAGTGGCTACACCTTC. Amino acids: CASTGGGSSGYTF.

This rearrangement joins TRBV2 to TRBJ2-1; D remains ambiguous. Per germline, CDR1 SNHLY and CDR2 FYNNEI. The length of the CDR3 is 12 residues. V lost 10 bases and J lost 10, with 17 bases in between. Here the CDR3 reads CATTPHAVEQFF. In DNA, the CDR3 is TGTGCCACGACTCCCCATGCAGTCGAGCAGTTCTTC.

For the CDR3, the DNA is TGCGCCAGCAGCTTCACGGGAGGAACCGGGGAGCTGTTTTTT. Amino acid sequence: CASSFTGGTGELFF. The chain employs TRBV5-1 and TRBJ2-2; 7 bases line up with TRBD2. Germline V CDR1 and CDR2: SGHRS, YFSETQ. After removal of 2 bases from V and 5 bases from J, the junction contained 3 bases not matched to a gene. CDR3 length equals 14 residues.

The chain carries TRBV24-1 and TRBJ2-5; 9 bases line up with TRBD1. CDR3 length equals 15 residues. Per germline, CDR1 KGHDR and CDR2 SFDVKD. The trim removed 2 bases at V and 6 bases at J, leaving 6 bases unmatched. In nucleotides, the CDR3 is TGTGCCACCAGTGATTGGGGACAGGGAGGAAAGACCCAGTACTTC. Its protein product is CATSDWGQGGKTQYF.

The chain has TRBV28 and TRBJ1-2, with D possibly being TRBD1 (6 bases). V lost 6 bases and J lost 2, with 13 bases in between. This CDR3 has 14 residues. Germline V gives CDR1 MDHEN, CDR2 SYDVKM. For the CDR3, the DNA is TGTGCCAGCAGGGTCCGGGACATGAACTATGGCTACACCTTC. It translates to CASRVRDMNYGYTF.